The 13 T cell receptor beta chains below were found in one sample sequenced in a study of OX40 agonist ivuxolimab in advanced cancers. Repertoires were generated with immunoSEQ multiplex PCR, while TCRdb's copy carries only in-frame clones and drops some. The sample comprises about 73,000 clones, approximately 90% of which are singletons, and 11% rests with the top ten. Sequenced material: CD4+ or CD8+ T cells sorted from blood, taken in a trial of the OX40 agonist ivuxolimab. These TCRs come from an adult with an advanced solid tumor such as melanoma, head and neck, liver or kidney cancer.

The chain has TRBV28 and TRBJ2-1; TRBD1 matches 8 bases. The CDR3 is made up of 14 amino acids. The ends lost 2 bases at V and 6 bases at J; junction bases unmatched: 3. Germline loops: CDR1 MDHEN, CDR2 SYDVKM. CDR3 in amino acids: CASSLRTGSNEQFF. The CDR3, as DNA: TGTGCCAGCAGTTTACGGACAGGGAGCAATGAGCAGTTCTTC. The full variable domain, completed using reference TRBV28 and TRBJ2-1, is DVKVTQSSRYLVKRTGEKVFLECVQDMDHENMFWYRQDPGLGLRLIYFSYDVKMKEKGDIPEGYSVSREKKERFSLILESASTNQTSMYLCASSLRTGSNEQFFGPGTRLTVL.

V is TRBV27 and J is TRBJ2-7; 12 nucleotides align to TRBD2. J gave up 3 bases and V 5 bases, and 5 bases lay outside the gene matches. The CDR3 has 15 amino acids. CDR1 is MNHEY and CDR2 is SMNVEV in the germline V gene (reference sequence). Here the CDR3 DNA reads TGTGCCAGCAGTATAAGACTAGCGGGAGTCTACGAGCAGTACTTC. It codes for CASSIRLAGVYEQYF.

The J gene is TRBJ2-5, the V gene TRBV7-9; D is perhaps TRBD2 (6 bases). Germline V gives CDR1 SEHNR, CDR2 FQNEAQ (reference sequence). Trimming cost V 1 base and J 3 bases, with 18 bases left between them. This CDR3 region has 17 residues. CDR3 sequence (DNA): TGTGCCAGCAGCTTAGGGCCCAGGGAGGTTTTGGAAGAGACCCAGTACTTC. Its protein product is CASSLGPREVLEETQYF.

This clone came up once. This chain joins TRBV13 and TRBJ2-1; 10 bases line up with TRBD2. Germline CDR1 is PRHDT and CDR2 is FYEKMQ (reference sequence). The CDR3 totals 16 residues. Germline trimming cut 5 bases from V and 5 bases from J; bases unmatched to any gene: 9. CDR3 coding DNA: TGTGCCAGCAGCGAGGTAGCGGGGGGATTCCACAATGAGCAGTTCTTC. Amino acids: CASSEVAGGFHNEQFF.

The V call is TRBV30, the J call TRBJ2-7; 9 bases are a match to TRBD1. The V segment lost 0 bases and the J segment 4 bases; nucleotides outside the gene matches: 4. The germline V gene encodes CDR1 GTSNPN and CDR2 SVGIG (reference sequence). There are 14 residues in the CDR3. This CDR3 is CAWSVGTGSYEQYF. The CDR3 DNA reads as TGTGCCTGGAGTGTCGGGACAGGGAGTTACGAGCAGTACTTC.

This chain uses TRBV4-2 with TRBJ2-5; 12 nucleotides agree with TRBD2. Germline loops: CDR1 LGHNA, CDR2 YNFKEQ. The CDR3 extends over 15 amino acids. The junction had 5 bases not matched to a gene; V was cut back by 4 bases and J by 5 bases. CDR3 sequence reads: CASSPLAGGSETQYF. CDR3 DNA sequence: TGTGCCAGCAGCCCCCTAGCGGGGGGGAGTGAGACCCAGTACTTC.

The V call is TRBV27, the J call TRBJ1-2, with a weak D call TRBD1 (6 bases). With 7 bases removed from V and 4 bases from J, the gap between germline ends came to 10 bases. The CDR3 runs 12 residues. Per germline, CDR1 MNHEY and CDR2 SMNVEV (reference sequence). CDR3 protein: CASKGGGYGYTF. DNA of the CDR3: TGTGCCAGCAAGGGAGGGGGCTATGGCTACACCTTC.

The rearrangement joins TRBV5-6 to TRBJ2-7; D remains unclear. V lost 1 base to trimming and J lost 0 bases, with 11 bases between them. The CDR3 spans 15 residues. Germline CDR1 SGHDT, CDR2 YYEEEE. CDR3 DNA: TGTGCCAGCAGCTTGTCAGCAGATTCCTCCTACGAGCAGTACTTC. This sequence encodes CASSLSADSSYEQYF.

The chain has TRBV5-5 and TRBJ1-1; TRBD1 aligns across 10 bases. Germline lookup yields CDR1 SGHKS and CDR2 YYEKEE (reference sequence). J lost 3 bases, V lost 3 bases, and 5 bases had no gene match. This CDR3 region has 15 residues. As DNA, the CDR3 is TGTGCCAGCAGCTCCCCCGGGACAGGGGACACTGAAGCTTTCTTT. It yields the protein CASSSPGTGDTEAFF. The variable domain in full, completed from reference TRBV5-5 and TRBJ1-1, reads DAGVTQSPTHLIKTRGQQVTLRCSPISGHKSVSWYQQVLGQGPQFIFQYYEKEERGRGNFPDRFSARQFPNYSSELNVNALLLGDSALYLCASSSPGTGDTEAFFGQGTRLTVV.

The CDR3 bases are TGTGCCGTGAACACAGGGGCGAGAGGCTACACCTTC. Amino acids: CAVNTGARGYTF. The rearrangement joins TRBV25-1 to TRBJ1-2, with TRBD1 matching 7 bases. The CDR3 length is 12 residues. Germline trimming cut 11 bases from V and 8 bases from J; bases unmatched to any gene: 11. Per germline, CDR1 MGHDK and CDR2 SYGVNS.

This clone showed up just once. This chain uses TRBV28 with TRBJ1-1; 8 bases line up with TRBD1. Unmatched junction bases numbered 9, after V lost 7 bases and J lost 11 bases. This CDR3 spans 12 amino acids. Germline V CDR1 and CDR2: MDHEN, SYDVKM. CDR3 loop: CASTGQGVYAFF. CDR3 bases: TGTGCCAGCACAGGACAGGGCGTTTATGCTTTCTTT.

The rearrangement uses TRBV27 and TRBJ2-3, with 15 positions matching TRBD2. Trimming at V came to 4 bases and at J to 4 bases, leaving 3 bases not matched to a gene. This CDR3 has 16 amino acids. Germline values: CDR1 MNHEY, CDR2 SMNVEV (reference sequence). CDR3 amino acids: CASSSGLAGGSDTQYF. CDR3 coding DNA: TGTGCCAGCAGTTCGGGACTAGCGGGGGGCTCAGATACGCAGTATTTT.

This clone was seen once. The chain has TRBV10-1 and TRBJ2-2; 7 bases agree with TRBD2. The trim removed 2 bases at V and 7 bases at J, leaving 4 bases unmatched. The CDR3 extends over 14 amino acids. Germline lookup yields CDR1 WNHNN and CDR2 SYGVQD (reference sequence). In nucleotides, the CDR3 is TGCGCCAGCAGTGAGCGGGGGGAGGGCGGGGAGCTGTTTTTT. Its translation: CASSERGEGGELFF.